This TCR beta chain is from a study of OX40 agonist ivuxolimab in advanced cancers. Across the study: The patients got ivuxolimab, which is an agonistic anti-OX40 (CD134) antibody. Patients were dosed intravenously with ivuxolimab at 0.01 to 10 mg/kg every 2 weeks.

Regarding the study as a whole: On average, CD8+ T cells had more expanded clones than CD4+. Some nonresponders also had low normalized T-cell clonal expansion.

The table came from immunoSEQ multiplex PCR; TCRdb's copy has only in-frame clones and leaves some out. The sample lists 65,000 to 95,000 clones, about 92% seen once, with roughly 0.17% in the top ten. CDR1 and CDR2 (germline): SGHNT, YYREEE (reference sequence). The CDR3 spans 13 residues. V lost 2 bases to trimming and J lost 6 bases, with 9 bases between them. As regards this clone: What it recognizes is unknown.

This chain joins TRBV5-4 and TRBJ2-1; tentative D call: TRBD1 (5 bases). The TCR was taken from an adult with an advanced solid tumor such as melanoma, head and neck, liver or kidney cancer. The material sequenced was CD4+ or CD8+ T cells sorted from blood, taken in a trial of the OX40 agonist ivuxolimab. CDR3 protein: CASSLRGTNEQFF. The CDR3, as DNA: TGTGCCAGCAGCTTAAGGGGTACCAATGAGCAGTTCTTC.